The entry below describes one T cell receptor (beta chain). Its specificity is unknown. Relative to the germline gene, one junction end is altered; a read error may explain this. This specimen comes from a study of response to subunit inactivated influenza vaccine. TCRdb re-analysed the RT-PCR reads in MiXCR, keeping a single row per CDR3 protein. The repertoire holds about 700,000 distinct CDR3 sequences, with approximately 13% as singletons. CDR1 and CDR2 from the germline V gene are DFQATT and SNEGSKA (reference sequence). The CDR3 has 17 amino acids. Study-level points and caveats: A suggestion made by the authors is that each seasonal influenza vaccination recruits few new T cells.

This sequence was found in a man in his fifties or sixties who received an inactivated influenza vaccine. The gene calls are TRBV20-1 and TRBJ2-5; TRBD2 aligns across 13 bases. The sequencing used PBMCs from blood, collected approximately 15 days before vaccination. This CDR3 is CCALGLAGTSIQETQYF. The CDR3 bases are TGCTGTGCATTGGGACTAGCGGGAACCTCAATTCAAGAGACCCAGTACTTC.